Included here is one TCR beta chain sequence, with context. This clonotype occurred many times. The clone's antigen remains unknown. No much larger clone exists at a distance of one base, and base qualities are not known. The CDR3, cysteine through phenylalanine, is 16 amino acids long. CDR3 DNA is the only sequence kept; it has 48 bases, read in frame from the first base. The germline V gene provides CDR1 ENHRY and CDR2 SYGVKD. At the junction V is shortened by 8 bases and J by 0 bases, with 19 bases in between. The library was prepared using PCR. These reads were obtained on an Illumina HiSeq 2500. To normalize quantification of the TCRbeta repertoire, the TCR libraries were built with molecular barcoding that relied on unique molecular identifiers. TCRdb handled the public reads itself, with Q25 trimming in fastp and clone calling in MiXCR, and kept productive beta chains. Rows matching on CDR3 protein sequence are summarized as one entry with the most common DNA and genes. The sample includes 490,000 or so distinct CDR3 sequences, with under 15% observed a single time. About 5.4% of the sample is taken by the ten largest.

These data are taken from a study of T-cell reconstitution after alpha-beta-depleted transplantation in children (dated by TCRdb to 2015 to 2016). For the wider study: Using TCR repertoire profiling, the study quantitatively followed how T-cell immune reconstitution unfolded in children after TCRalphabeta/CD19-depleted allogeneic hematopoietic cell transplantation.

The input for sequencing was PBMCs from the stem cell graft donor, taken from the stem cell graft. This sequence uses TRBV10-3 and TRBJ1-2, with TRBD1 tentatively as D gene (5 bases match). This clonotype was obtained from a human donor who donated a stem cell graft to a child with combined immunodeficiency. The CDR3 protein: CAIGERQGLANYGYTF. The sequence in DNA is TGTGCCATCGGCGAGAGGCAGGGCCTAGCTAACTATGGCTACACCTTC.